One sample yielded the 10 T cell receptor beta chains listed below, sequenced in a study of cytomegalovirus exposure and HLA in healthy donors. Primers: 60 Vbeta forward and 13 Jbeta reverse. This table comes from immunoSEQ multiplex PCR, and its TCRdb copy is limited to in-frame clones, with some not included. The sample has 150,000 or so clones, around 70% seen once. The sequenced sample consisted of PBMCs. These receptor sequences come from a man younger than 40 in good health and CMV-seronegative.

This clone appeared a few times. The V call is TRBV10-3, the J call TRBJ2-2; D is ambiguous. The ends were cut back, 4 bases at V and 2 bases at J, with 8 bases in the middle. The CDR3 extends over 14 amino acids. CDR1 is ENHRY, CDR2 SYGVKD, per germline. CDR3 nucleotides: TGTGCCATCAGTGTGGGCCCCAACACCGGGGAGCTGTTTTTT. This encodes CAISVGPNTGELFF.

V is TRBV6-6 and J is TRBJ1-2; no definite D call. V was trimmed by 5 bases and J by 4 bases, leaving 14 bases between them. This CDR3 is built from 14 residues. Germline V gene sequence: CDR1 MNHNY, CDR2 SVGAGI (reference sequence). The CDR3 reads CASSTALLGYGYTF. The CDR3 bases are TGTGCCAGCAGTACTGCCCTACTAGGCTATGGCTACACCTTC.

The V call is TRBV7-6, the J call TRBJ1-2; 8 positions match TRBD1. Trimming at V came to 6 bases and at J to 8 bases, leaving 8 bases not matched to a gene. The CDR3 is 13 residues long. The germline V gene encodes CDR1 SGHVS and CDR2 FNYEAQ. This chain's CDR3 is CASSPSQGAGYTF. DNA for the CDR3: TGTGCCAGCAGTCCCTCCCAGGGGGCAGGCTACACCTTC.

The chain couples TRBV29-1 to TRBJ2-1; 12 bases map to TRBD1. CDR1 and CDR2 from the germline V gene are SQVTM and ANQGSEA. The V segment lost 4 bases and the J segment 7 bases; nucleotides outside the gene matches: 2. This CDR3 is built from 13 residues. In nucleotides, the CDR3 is TGCAGCGTTGTGGGACAGGGGGCGAATGAGCAGTTCTTC. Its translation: CSVVGQGANEQFF.

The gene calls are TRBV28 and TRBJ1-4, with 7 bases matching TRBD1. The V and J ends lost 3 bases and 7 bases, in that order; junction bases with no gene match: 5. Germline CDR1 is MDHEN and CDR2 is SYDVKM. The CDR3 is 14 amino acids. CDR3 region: CASSFSRGSEKLFF. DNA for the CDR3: TGTGCCAGCAGTTTCTCCAGGGGGAGTGAAAAACTGTTTTTT.

The CDR3 DNA reads TGTGCCACCAGCAGAGATCAGGGGGCAGGAAAACTGTTTTTT. As protein: CATSRDQGAGKLFF. V and J are TRBV15 and TRBJ1-4, with TRBD1 matching over 8 bases. Germline V lookup: CDR1 LNHNV, CDR2 YYDKDF (reference sequence). V lost 0 bases, J lost 10 bases, and 4 bases stayed unmatched. The CDR3 has 14 residues.

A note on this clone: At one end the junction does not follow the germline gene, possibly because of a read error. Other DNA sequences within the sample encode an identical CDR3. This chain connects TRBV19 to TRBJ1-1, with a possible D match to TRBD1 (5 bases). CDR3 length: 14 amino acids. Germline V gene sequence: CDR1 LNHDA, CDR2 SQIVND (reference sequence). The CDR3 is CASSIGGGVTEAFF. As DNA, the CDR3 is TGTGCCAGTAGTATCGGGGGTGGAGTCACTGAAGCCTTCTTT. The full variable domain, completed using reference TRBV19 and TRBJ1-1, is DGGITQSPKYLFRKEGQNVTLSCEQNLNHDAMYWYRQDPGQGLRLIYYSQIVNDFQKGDIAEGYSVSREKKESFPLTVTSAQKNPTAFYLCASSIGGGVTEAFFGQGTRLTVV.

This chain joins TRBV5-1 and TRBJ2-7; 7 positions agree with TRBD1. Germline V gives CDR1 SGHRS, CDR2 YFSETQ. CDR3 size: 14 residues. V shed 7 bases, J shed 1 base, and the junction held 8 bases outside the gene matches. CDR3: CASAETGISYEQYF. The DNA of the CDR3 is TGCGCCAGCGCCGAGACAGGGATTTCCTACGAGCAGTACTTC.

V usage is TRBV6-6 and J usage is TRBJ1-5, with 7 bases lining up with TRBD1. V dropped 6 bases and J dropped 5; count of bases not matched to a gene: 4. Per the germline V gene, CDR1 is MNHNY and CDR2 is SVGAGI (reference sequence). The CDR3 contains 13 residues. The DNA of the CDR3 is TGTGCCAGCAGGGACAGGCAAGATCAGCCCCAGCATTTT. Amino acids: CASRDRQDQPQHF.

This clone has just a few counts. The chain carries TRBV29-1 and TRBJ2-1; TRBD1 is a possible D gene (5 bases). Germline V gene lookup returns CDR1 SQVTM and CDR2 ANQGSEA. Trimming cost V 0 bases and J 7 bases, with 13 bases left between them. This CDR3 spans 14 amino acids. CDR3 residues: CSVEDNAGLNEQFF. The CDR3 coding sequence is TGCAGCGTTGAAGATAATGCAGGGTTGAATGAGCAGTTCTTC.